Below are 25 T cell receptor beta chains sequenced from a single sample in a study of blood T cell repertoires in COVID-19. Measured with immunoSEQ multiplex PCR; TCRdb has only the in-frame clones, and not every one. The table includes 55,000 to 80,000 clones, 65% to 85% detected once. Material for sequencing was peripheral blood. The source is a human donor in a cohort sampled during active COVID-19.

The V gene is TRBV6-1, the J gene TRBJ2-1; 11 positions match TRBD2. There are 15 residues in the CDR3. With V trimmed by 1 base and J by 9 bases, 5 bases remained unmatched. Germline V gives CDR1 MNHNS, CDR2 SASEGT. The CDR3 DNA is TGTGCCAGCAGTGAAGGTGGGACTAGCGGAAGTGAGCAGTTCTTC. Encoded protein: CASSEGGTSGSEQFF.

This CDR3 reads CATSDPSSGRRDTQYF. The CDR3 DNA follows: TGTGCCACCAGTGACCCCTCTAGCGGGAGGAGGGATACGCAGTATTTT. V usage is TRBV24-1 and J usage is TRBJ2-3, with 11 bases fitting TRBD2. Germline V CDR1 and CDR2: KGHDR, SFDVKD. V lost 4 bases and J lost 6; bases outside the gene matches: 8. The CDR3 consists of 16 residues.

The chain has TRBV27 and TRBJ2-1; 12 bases fit TRBD2. The CDR3 is made up of 19 amino acids. V lost 5 bases, J lost 0 bases, and 11 bases stayed unmatched. Germline V gene sequence: CDR1 MNHEY, CDR2 SMNVEV (reference sequence). CDR3 bases: TGTGCCAGCAGTGCACGACTAGCGGGGGCCCTGAGCTCCTACAATGAGCAGTTCTTC. Its translation is CASSARLAGALSSYNEQFF.

This clone has only a few counts. The V and J genes are TRBV7-3 and TRBJ2-2; 7 bases fit TRBD1. After removal of 8 bases from V and 7 bases from J, the junction contained 13 bases not matched to a gene. CDR1 is SGHTA, CDR2 FQGTGA, per germline. CDR3 length equals 15 residues. CDR3 bases: TGTGCCAGCGCGACAGGGAACAGACCCAACGGGGAGCTGTTTTTT. It codes for CASATGNRPNGELFF.

As concerns this clone: Since the CDR3 does not end with the conserved phenylalanine or tryptophan, this likely comes from a read error. It is unclear where the CDR3 begins or ends on the DNA, so no DNA is shown, and the CDR3 is as TCRdb lists it. The chain links TRBV5-1 to TRBJ1-5; no check of the table's D call, TRBD1, against the DNA was made. CDR1 and CDR2 from the germline V gene are SGHRS and YFSETQ. Inclusive of both ends, the CDR3 amounts to 12 amino acids. The CDR3 protein is CASRPPGQGSMR.

V and J are TRBV18 and TRBJ2-5; 7 nucleotides align to TRBD2. Germline CDR1 and CDR2: KGHSH and LQKENI. The CDR3 runs to 15 residues. V lost 3 bases, J lost 0 bases, and 4 bases stayed unmatched. DNA for the CDR3: TGTGCCAGCTCACCGCCAGCGGGGTACCAAGAGACCCAGTACTTC. Amino acid sequence: CASSPPAGYQETQYF.

This clone was detected only a few times. The chain joins TRBV11-2 to TRBJ2-1; 11 positions match TRBD1. V lost 5 bases and J lost 5; bases outside the gene matches: 5. The CDR3 is made up of 15 amino acids. CDR1 is SGHAT and CDR2 is FQNNGV in the germline V gene. The CDR3 DNA is TGTGCCAGCAGCGACCCGGGACAGGGGGACAATGAGCAGTTCTTC. Protein: CASSDPGQGDNEQFF.

The chain couples TRBV7-9 to TRBJ2-2; 12 nucleotides match TRBD2. Germline trimming cut 4 bases from V and 6 bases from J; bases unmatched to any gene: 12. The CDR3 consists of 18 residues. Germline V gives CDR1 SEHNR, CDR2 FQNEAQ (reference sequence). CDR3 protein: CASSSRGTSGPAAGELFF. As DNA, the CDR3 is TGTGCCAGCAGCTCGCGAGGGACTAGCGGGCCGGCGGCCGGGGAGCTGTTTTTT.

The chain carries TRBV6-5 and TRBJ1-6; no definite D call. Trimming removed 7 bases at V and 9 bases at J, with 13 bases between. The germline CDR1 and CDR2 sequences are MNHEY and SVGAGI. This CDR3 spans 13 amino acids. In DNA form, the CDR3 reads TGTGCCAGCATGAGGGTTTGGGTTTCACCCCTCCACTTT. It specifies CASMRVWVSPLHF.

The chain joins TRBV6-5 to TRBJ1-4; D remains ambiguous. Trimming shortened V by 1 base and J by 0 bases, and 3 bases separated the two germline ends. CDR1 and CDR2 (germline): MNHEY, SVGAGI. CDR3 length: 14 residues. The CDR3 loop is CASSYLATNEKLFF. CDR3 nucleotides: TGTGCCAGCAGTTACTTAGCAACTAATGAAAAACTGTTTTTT.

This clone was picked up a small number of times. The chain carries TRBV7-5 and TRBJ2-7; the D call in the table, TRBD2, was not verified against the DNA. TRBV7-5 corresponds to a pseudogene. This CDR3 is built from 13 residues. The DNA of the CDR3 is TGTGCCAGAAGCTTAACGGGATCTAACGAGCAGTACTTC. Protein product: CARSLTGSNEQYF.

This chain connects TRBV7-9 to TRBJ1-2; 9 positions agree with TRBD1. The length of the CDR3 is 17 residues. Losses at the gene ends were 4 bases for V and 3 bases for J; bases not matched to a gene: 12. From germline, CDR1 is SEHNR and CDR2 FQNEAQ (reference sequence). CDR3 sequence reads: CASSSNYRGLLYYGYTF. The CDR3 region has the DNA TGTGCCAGCAGCTCAAATTACAGGGGGCTCTTGTACTATGGCTACACCTTC.

By share, this clone counts as medium-sized (0.01 to 0.1%). The chain uses TRBV10-2 and TRBJ1-2; the D gene is possibly TRBD1 (5 bases). The ends were cut back, 3 bases at V and 4 bases at J, with 6 bases in the middle. This CDR3 is built from 12 residues. Germline V gives CDR1 WSHSY, CDR2 SAAADI. CDR3 DNA sequence: TGCGCCAGCAGTGACCAGGGCTATGGCTACACCTTC. Residues: CASSDQGYGYTF.

The chain employs TRBV11-2 and TRBJ2-3; no firm D call. This CDR3 has 16 residues. Trimming took 1 base from V and 4 from J, leaving 15 bases between them. Germline values: CDR1 SGHAT, CDR2 FQNNGV. The CDR3 loop is CASSLVPTNAADTQYF. CDR3 sequence (DNA): TGTGCCAGCAGCTTAGTGCCCACCAACGCGGCAGATACGCAGTATTTT.

This clone was counted a few times. This chain joins TRBV5-1 and TRBJ2-3; D gene uncertain. Deletions cut 3 bases from V and 3 bases from J, with 8 bases between. The CDR3 is made up of 13 amino acids. In germline, CDR1 is SGHRS, CDR2 YFSETQ. CDR3 residues: CASSSVATDTQYF. The CDR3 bases are TGCGCCAGCAGCTCGGTTGCGACAGATACGCAGTATTTT.

This clone appeared a few times. The chain joins TRBV7-9 to TRBJ2-7; 7 bases line up with TRBD2. CDR1 is SEHNR, CDR2 FQNEAQ, per germline (reference sequence). The CDR3 covers 14 residues. V lost 5 bases and J lost 3; bases outside the gene matches: 7. Here the CDR3 reads CASSPPRGYYEQYF. CDR3 nucleotides: TGTGCCAGCAGCCCCCCGCGGGGGTACTACGAGCAGTACTTC.

The chain recombines TRBV9 with TRBJ2-2; possibly TRBD2 for D (7 bases). This CDR3 is built from 18 residues. CDR1 and CDR2 (germline): SGDLS, YYNGEE. V dropped 3 bases and J dropped 7 bases, with 25 bases sitting between them. The CDR3 loop is CASSAVPVTRGANGELFF. CDR3 in DNA: TGTGCCAGCAGCGCCGTTCCGGTAACTCGGGGGGCAAACGGGGAGCTGTTTTTT.

The rearrangement uses TRBV7-8 and TRBJ1-2, with D hard to call. CDR1 is SGHVS and CDR2 is FQNEAQ in the germline V gene. The length of the CDR3 is 15 residues. V was shortened by 0 bases and J by 0 bases, with 8 bases between the two germline ends. For the CDR3, the DNA is TGTGCCAGCAGCTTAGCGAGTAGCCCTAACTATGGCTACACCTTC. It translates to CASSLASSPNYGYTF.

This clone is a singleton in its sample. This rearrangement joins TRBV7-9 to TRBJ2-6; the D gene is possibly TRBD2 (6 bases). The CDR3 sequence is 17 residues long. V was shortened by 6 bases and J by 0 bases, with 15 bases between the two germline ends. CDR1 is SEHNR, CDR2 FQNEAQ, per germline (reference sequence). The CDR3 coding sequence is TGTGCCAGCAGTCCCCGCGGGGCACCCTCTGGGGCCAACGTCCTGACTTTC. It is translated as CASSPRGAPSGANVLTF.

This clone has more than one count but fewer than ten. This sequence joins TRBV2 and TRBJ1-2; D is ambiguous. Germline CDR1 reads SNHLY; CDR2 reads FYNNEI. Trimming shortened V by 2 bases and J by 6 bases, and 13 bases separated the two germline ends. CDR3 length: 14 residues. The CDR3 sequence: CASSEFQANDGYTF. The CDR3 DNA reads TGTGCCAGCAGTGAATTCCAGGCCAACGATGGCTACACCTTC.

Only one count was recorded for this clone. This sequence joins TRBV5-8 and TRBJ1-2, with 8 nucleotides matching TRBD1. The CDR3 runs to 14 residues. The germline CDR1 and CDR2 sequences are SGHTS and YDEGEE. The J segment lost 8 bases and the V segment lost 0 bases, leaving 6 bases of the junction unmatched. CDR3 sequence: CASSLVQGASGYTF. Written as DNA, the CDR3 is TGTGCCAGCAGCTTGGTCCAGGGGGCAAGCGGCTACACCTTC.

The J gene is TRBJ1-1, the V gene TRBV5-1; no firm D call. Trimming cost V 5 bases and J 4 bases, with 15 bases left between them. CDR3 length: 14 amino acids. CDR1 SGHRS and CDR2 YFSETQ come from the germline V gene. The CDR3 loop is CASRPQTGGTEAFF. In DNA, the CDR3 is TGCGCCAGCAGACCTCAGACGGGTGGCACTGAAGCTTTCTTT.

This clone was counted a few times. The V gene is TRBV15, the J gene TRBJ2-1; 7 bases map to TRBD2. CDR1 and CDR2 from the germline V gene are LNHNV and YYDKDF (reference sequence). Trimming at V came to 6 bases and at J to 2 bases, leaving 10 bases not matched to a gene. The CDR3 spans 16 residues. The CDR3 DNA reads as TGTGCCACCAGTATGGGGCGGGAGTTACCCTACAATGAGCAGTTCTTC. Protein: CATSMGRELPYNEQFF.

The chain uses TRBV5-1 and TRBJ1-1; 9 bases fit TRBD1. Germline CDR1 and CDR2: SGHRS and YFSETQ. V gave up 3 bases and J gave up 5 bases; unmatched junction bases: 8. This CDR3 is 15 amino acids long. CDR3: CASSSMTGGETEAFF. The CDR3, as DNA: TGCGCCAGCAGCTCCATGACAGGGGGGGAGACTGAAGCTTTCTTT.

The chain couples TRBV18 to TRBJ1-5, with TRBD1 identical over 12 bases. Germline V gene lookup returns CDR1 KGHSH and CDR2 LQKENI. The CDR3 is 18 amino acids. V was pared by 6 bases and J by 1 base, with 10 bases of the junction left unmatched. The CDR3 sequence: CASSPRGQGARSNQPQHF. The CDR3 DNA is TGTGCCAGCTCCCCCCGGGGACAGGGGGCGAGGAGCAATCAGCCCCAGCATTTT. The full variable domain, rest sourced from reference TRBV18 and TRBJ1-5, is NAGVMQNPRHLVRRRGQEARLRCSPMKGHSHVYWYRQLPEEGLKFMVYLQKENIIDESGMPKERFSAEFPKEGPSILRIQQVVRGDSAAYFCASSPRGQGARSNQPQHFGDGTRLSIL.